The 10 T cell receptor beta chains below come from one sample, sequenced in a study of control samples from healthy donors and cancer patients. Sequenced by immunoSEQ multiplex PCR; TCRdb stores in-frame clones only, minus some. The table includes 85,000 to 90,000 clones, about 89% detected once. The specimen sequenced was PBMCs. These receptors came from a woman aged 45-59 years with colorectal cancer.

The V and J genes are TRBV2 and TRBJ1-1; D is perhaps TRBD1 (6 bases). The length of the CDR3 is 14 residues. Trimming pared 6 bases from V and 0 bases from J, leaving 11 bases between. From germline, CDR1 is SNHLY and CDR2 FYNNEI. The CDR3 DNA reads as TGTGCCAGCAGATCAGGGGCAGTGAACACTGAAGCTTTCTTT. This encodes CASRSGAVNTEAFF.

The J gene is TRBJ1-1, the V gene TRBV5-6; D uncertain. The CDR3 totals 15 residues. Germline V gene data show CDR1 as SGHDT and CDR2 as YYEEEE. V was trimmed by 4 bases and J by 1 base, leaving 14 bases between them. This chain's CDR3 is CASSRRTARNTEAFF. Written as DNA, the CDR3 is TGTGCCAGCAGCCGACGCACAGCGCGGAACACTGAAGCTTTCTTT. Complete variable domain (other parts from reference TRBV5-6 and TRBJ1-1): DAGVTQSPTHLIKTRGQQVTLRCSPKSGHDTVSWYQQALGQGPQFIFQYYEEEERQRGNFPDRFSGHQFPNYSSELNVNALLLGDSALYLCASSRRTARNTEAFFGQGTRLTVV.

The rearrangement joins TRBV12-5 to TRBJ1-5; D perhaps matches TRBD1 (5 bases). Trimming left V 6 bases short and J 3 bases short, with 21 bases between. Per the germline V gene, CDR1 is LGHNT and CDR2 is FRNRAP. The CDR3 spans 17 residues. For the CDR3, the DNA is TGTGCTAGTGGGACCCTGGCGGGGGTGGGGGTCAATCAGCCCCAGCATTTT. Its protein product is CASGTLAGVGVNQPQHF.

V and J are TRBV28 and TRBJ1-5; no reliable D call. This CDR3 is 14 amino acids long. Germline V gene sequence: CDR1 MDHEN, CDR2 SYDVKM. With 7 bases removed from V and 3 bases from J, the gap between germline ends came to 13 bases. Here the CDR3 reads CASNEGEVNQPQHF. Here the CDR3 DNA reads TGTGCCAGCAATGAAGGCGAGGTCAATCAGCCCCAGCATTTT.

The rearrangement links TRBV3-1 (or the pseudogene TRBV3-2) to TRBJ2-2, with 9 bases aligning to TRBD1. The CDR3 has 14 amino acids. Germline V gene data show CDR1 as LGHDT and CDR2 as YNNKEL (reference sequence). Trimming removed 5 bases from V and 7 bases from J; junction bases left unmatched: 5. CDR3 sequence reads: CASSYTGGVGELFF. The CDR3 nucleotides read TGTGCCAGCAGCTACACAGGGGGCGTCGGGGAGCTGTTTTTT.

V is TRBV9 and J is TRBJ2-2; TRBD1 or TRBD2 may be the D gene (6 bases each). Trimming stripped 3 bases from V and 0 bases from J, with 12 bases between. Germline V lookup: CDR1 SGDLS, CDR2 YYNGEE. The CDR3 length is 16 residues. The chain's CDR3 is CASSGFGGPNTGELFF. The CDR3 bases are TGTGCCAGCAGCGGATTTGGGGGGCCGAACACCGGGGAGCTGTTTTTT.

This sequence joins TRBV4-3 and TRBJ2-3, with 7 positions matching TRBD1. The CDR3 totals 15 residues. Germline V gene data show CDR1 as LGHNA and CDR2 as YSLEER. Losses at the gene ends were 0 bases for V and 1 base for J; bases not matched to a gene: 1. The CDR3 sequence: CASSQDRGRTDTQYF. The CDR3 coding sequence is TGCGCCAGCAGCCAAGATAGGGGGCGCACAGATACGCAGTATTTT.

In DNA, the CDR3 is TGTGCCAGCAGCTTAGTGGGACAGGGGGAAACTGGGGCCAACGTCCTGACTTTC. This codes for CASSLVGQGETGANVLTF. V and J are TRBV7-9 and TRBJ2-6, with 11 bases that match TRBD1. The CDR3 sequence is 18 residues long. Trimming cost V 1 base and J 2 bases; bases outside gene matches: 4. The germline CDR1 and CDR2 sequences are SEHNR and FQNEAQ (reference sequence).

The chain has TRBV6-6 and TRBJ1-4; weak D call: TRBD1 (5 bases). There are 15 residues in the CDR3. The germline gives CDR1 MNHNY, CDR2 SVGAGI (reference sequence). The V end lost 4 bases, the J end lost 4 bases, and 13 bases lay between the germline ends. Here the CDR3 reads CASSSPQGLNEKLFF. CDR3 DNA: TGTGCCAGCAGTTCGCCTCAGGGACTTAATGAAAAACTGTTTTTT.

This clone occurred once. The V call is TRBV5-8, the J call TRBJ1-1; no firm D call. From germline, CDR1 is SGHTS and CDR2 YDEGEE. This CDR3 comprises 13 residues. Deletions cut 4 bases from V and 0 bases from J, with 7 bases between. CDR3 nucleotides: TGTGCCAGCAGCCTGATAATGAACACTGAAGCTTTCTTT. It is translated as CASSLIMNTEAFF. Full variable domain (remainder filled in from reference TRBV5-8 and TRBJ1-1): EAGVTQSPTHLIKTRGQQATLRCSPISGHTSVYWYQQALGLGLQFLLWYDEGEERNRGNFPPRFSGRQFPNYSSELNVNALELEDSALYLCASSLIMNTEAFFGQGTRLTVV.